A selection of T cell receptor beta chains follows, all from one sample in a study of blood T cell repertoires in COVID-19. Profiled with immunoSEQ multiplex PCR; TCRdb holds only in-frame clones, not every one. The sample lists some 270,000 clones; 86% were seen once. The sequenced material came from peripheral blood. These receptors originate from a woman aged 55-69 years who had recovered from COVID-19. CDR3s include the opening cysteine and the closing phenylalanine or tryptophan. Each record gives: V gene, D gene, clone size, J gene, CDR3 DNA, CDR3 protein. The D gene is left open where the match is weak. The size entry is marked missing in some rows and otherwise reads once, few, many or a size class.

V gene: TRBV3-1/TRBV3-2; D gene: NA; clone size: NA; J gene: TRBJ1-3; CDR3 DNA: TGTGCCAGTGGGCCGATGGGCTCTGGAAACACCATATATTTT; CDR3 protein: CASGPMGSGNTIYF
V gene: TRBV23-1; D gene: TRBD2; clone size: NA; J gene: TRBJ2-5; CDR3 DNA: TGCGCCAGCAGACTTAGCGGGGGGACCCAGTACTTC; CDR3 protein: CASRLSGGTQYF
V gene: TRBV16; D gene: NA; clone size: NA; J gene: TRBJ2-7; CDR3 DNA: TGTGCCAGCAGCCAATCCCACAGGGCCCCCTACGAGCAGTACTTC; CDR3 protein: CASSQSHRAPYEQYF
V gene: TRBV11-3; D gene: NA; clone size: NA; J gene: TRBJ2-7; CDR3 DNA: TGTGCCAGCAGCCCAGGGGTAGGGGAGAGGTGGGAGCAGTACTTC; CDR3 protein: CASSPGVGERWEQYF
V gene: TRBV5-4; D gene: TRBD2; clone size: NA; J gene: TRBJ2-7; CDR3 DNA: TGTGCCAGCAGCTTGGCCGTGACTAGCGGCATCTCCTACGAGCAGTACTTC; CDR3 protein: CASSLAVTSGISYEQYF
V gene: TRBV29-1; D gene: NA; clone size: NA; J gene: TRBJ2-1; CDR3 DNA: TGCAGCGTTGTCAGGGCAATCTCCTACAATGAGCAGTTCTTC; CDR3 protein: CSVVRAISYNEQFF
V gene: TRBV3-1/TRBV3-2; D gene: NA; clone size: NA; J gene: TRBJ1-2; CDR3 DNA: TGTGCCAGCAGCCAAGTACATGGTCAGGGCAGTTATGGCTACACCTTC; CDR3 protein: CASSQVHGQGSYGYTF
V gene: TRBV5-1; D gene: TRBD2; clone size: NA; J gene: TRBJ2-3; CDR3 DNA: TGCGCCAGCAGCTTGCGCGGGGGGCCCACAGATACGCAGTATTTT; CDR3 protein: CASSLRGGPTDTQYF
V gene: TRBV25-1; D gene: NA; clone size: few; J gene: TRBJ1-2; CDR3 DNA: TGTGCCAGCAGTCCTCCCGGGACATTGGGCTATGGCTACACCTTC; CDR3 protein: CASSPPGTLGYGYTF
V gene: TRBV7-2; D gene: NA; clone size: once; J gene: TRBJ1-6; CDR3 DNA: TGTGCCAGCAGCTTGACAGGAGACTTGAATTCACCCCTCCACTTT; CDR3 protein: CASSLTGDLNSPLHF
V gene: TRBV5-6; D gene: NA; clone size: NA; J gene: TRBJ2-7; CDR3 DNA: TGTGCCAGCAGCTTGGGAGCCGGCGGAACCTACGAGCAGTACTTC; CDR3 protein: CASSLGAGGTYEQYF
V gene: TRBV2; D gene: TRBD2; clone size: NA; J gene: TRBJ2-1; CDR3 DNA: TGTGCCATAGAAGGGACTAGCGGGACCTACAATGAGCAGTTCTTC; CDR3 protein: CAIEGTSGTYNEQFF
V gene: TRBV4-2; D gene: TRBD1; clone size: NA; J gene: TRBJ1-4; CDR3 DNA: TGTGCCAGCAGCCAAGATGGACAGGGGATTGAAAAACTGTTTTTT; CDR3 protein: CASSQDGQGIEKLFF
V gene: TRBV6-1; D gene: NA; clone size: NA; J gene: TRBJ1-5; CDR3 DNA: TGTGCCAGCAGTGCACGGTCCGGACAGACTAGCAATCAGCCCCAGCATTTT; CDR3 protein: CASSARSGQTSNQPQHF
V gene: TRBV7-2; D gene: NA; clone size: NA; J gene: TRBJ1-4; CDR3 DNA: TGTGCCAGCAGCTTAACCCCCCTAACTCCAGAAAAACTGTTTTTT; CDR3 protein: CASSLTPLTPEKLFF
V gene: TRBV20-1; D gene: TRBD1; clone size: NA; J gene: TRBJ1-5; CDR3 DNA: TGCAGTGCTAGTCGGACAGGGAGAAGCAATCAGCCCCAGCATTTT; CDR3 protein: CSASRTGRSNQPQHF
V gene: TRBV27; D gene: NA; clone size: NA; J gene: TRBJ1-5; CDR3 DNA: TGTGCCAGCAGTTTCACAAGGGGGTCCGGTCAGCCCCAGCATTTT; CDR3 protein: CASSFTRGSGQPQHF
V gene: TRBV7-9; D gene: NA; clone size: NA; J gene: TRBJ2-1; CDR3 DNA: TGTGCCAGCAGCTCCAATCCAATGACAGTACACAATGAGCAGTTCTTC; CDR3 protein: CASSSNPMTVHNEQFF
V gene: TRBV27; D gene: NA; clone size: NA; J gene: TRBJ2-7; CDR3 DNA: TGTGCCAGCAGTTTTGGGCCCCCATACTACGAGCAGTACTTC; CDR3 protein: CASSFGPPYYEQYF
V gene: TRBV6-2/TRBV6-3; D gene: TRBD2; clone size: once; J gene: TRBJ2-2; CDR3 DNA: TGTGCCAGCAGTTACTCGATCCAGCGGGGGGGCGAGACCGGGGAGCTGTTTTTT; CDR3 protein: CASSYSIQRGGETGELFF
V gene: TRBV15; D gene: TRBD1; clone size: NA; J gene: TRBJ2-7; CDR3 DNA: TGTGCCACCAGCAGAGATCAGGCGCGGCAGGGGGTCCTCTACGAGCAGTACTTC; CDR3 protein: CATSRDQARQGVLYEQYF
V gene: TRBV20-1; D gene: TRBD2; clone size: NA; J gene: TRBJ2-5; CDR3 DNA: TGCAGTGCTAGTAACAGCGGGGGGGCCCAAGAGACCCAGTACTTC; CDR3 protein: CSASNSGGAQETQYF
V gene: TRBV7-2; D gene: NA; clone size: NA; J gene: TRBJ2-2; CDR3 DNA: TGTGCCAGCAGCCACCAGACCGGGGAGCTGTTTTTT; CDR3 protein: CASSHQTGELFF
V gene: TRBV15; D gene: TRBD2; clone size: NA; J gene: TRBJ2-2; CDR3 DNA: TGTGCCACCAGCGCGCCTAGCGGGGGCACCGGGGAGCTGTTTTTT; CDR3 protein: CATSAPSGGTGELFF
V gene: TRBV28; D gene: NA; clone size: NA; J gene: TRBJ1-1; CDR3 DNA: TGTGCCAGCAAGGTTTGGGAAGGGGGCACTGAAGCTTTCTTT; CDR3 protein: CASKVWEGGTEAFF
V gene: TRBV19; D gene: NA; clone size: NA; J gene: TRBJ2-2; CDR3 DNA: TGTGCCAGTAGTATGAGACTATCGGCTGGCGGGGAGCTGTTTTTT; CDR3 protein: CASSMRLSAGGELFF
V gene: TRBV7-2; D gene: TRBD1; clone size: few; J gene: TRBJ2-7; CDR3 DNA: TGTGCCAGCAGCTACGGGACAGCCTCCTACGAGCAGTACTTC; CDR3 protein: CASSYGTASYEQYF
V gene: TRBV27; D gene: TRBD1; clone size: NA; J gene: TRBJ2-7; CDR3 DNA: TGTGCCAGCAAAATGGCCGGGACAGGGGATTACGAGCAGTACTTC; CDR3 protein: CASKMAGTGDYEQYF
V gene: TRBV11-2; D gene: NA; clone size: few; J gene: TRBJ1-5; CDR3 DNA: TGTGCCAGCAGCTTACTAGGAAATAGCAATCAGCCCCAGCATTTT; CDR3 protein: CASSLLGNSNQPQHF
V gene: TRBV10-3; D gene: NA; clone size: NA; J gene: TRBJ1-5; CDR3 DNA: TGTGCCATCAGTGAAGCTCGCCAGCCCCAGCATTTT; CDR3 protein: CAISEARQPQHF
V gene: TRBV16; D gene: NA; clone size: NA; J gene: TRBJ2-2; CDR3 DNA: TGTGCCAGCAGCCAATCTGGTGGGGGCTACACCGGGGAGCTGTTTTTT; CDR3 protein: CASSQSGGGYTGELFF
V gene: TRBV15; D gene: NA; clone size: NA; J gene: TRBJ1-2; CDR3 DNA: TGTGCCACCAGCAGAGCCCAGGTTCGGTTAAATGGCTACACCTTC; CDR3 protein: CATSRAQVRLNGYTF
V gene: TRBV5-4; D gene: NA; clone size: NA; J gene: TRBJ1-2; CDR3 DNA: TGTGCCAGCAGCTCAAAGGACAGCTTTATTTATGGCTACACCTTC; CDR3 protein: CASSSKDSFIYGYTF
V gene: TRBV24-1; D gene: NA; clone size: once; J gene: TRBJ2-5; CDR3 DNA: TGTGCCACCAGTGATTCCCCGGGCCAAGAGACCCAGTACTTC; CDR3 protein: CATSDSPGQETQYF
V gene: TRBV29-1; D gene: NA; clone size: once; J gene: TRBJ2-7; CDR3 DNA: TGCAGCGTTGAAGGCGTGGGGGCTTACGAGCAGTACTTC; CDR3 protein: CSVEGVGAYEQYF
V gene: TRBV27; D gene: NA; clone size: NA; J gene: TRBJ2-7; CDR3 DNA: TGTGCCAGCAGTTTCCAAAGAAGGGGATACGAGCAGTACTTC; CDR3 protein: CASSFQRRGYEQYF
V gene: TRBV5-1; D gene: TRBD2; clone size: NA; J gene: TRBJ2-1; CDR3 DNA: TGCGCCAGCTATCTAGGACTAGCGGACTACAATGAGCAGTTCTTC; CDR3 protein: CASYLGLADYNEQFF
V gene: TRBV9; D gene: NA; clone size: NA; J gene: TRBJ2-2; CDR3 DNA: TGTGCCAGCAGCGTACCCCCCCCCGGGGAAGGCACCGGGGAGCTGTTTTTT; CDR3 protein: CASSVPPPGEGTGELFF
V gene: TRBV6-6; D gene: NA; clone size: NA; J gene: TRBJ2-1; CDR3 DNA: TGTGCCAGCAGTTTACAGGGATCCCATGAGCAGTTCTTC; CDR3 protein: CASSLQGSHEQFF
V gene: TRBV7-2; D gene: TRBD1; clone size: once; J gene: TRBJ1-1; CDR3 DNA: TGTGCCAGCAGCCCCGGGGACAGGGGGCTAGGGACTGAAGCTTTCTTT; CDR3 protein: CASSPGDRGLGTEAFF
V gene: TRBV18; D gene: TRBD1; clone size: once; J gene: TRBJ1-3; CDR3 DNA: TGTGCCAGCTCACCACCTCGGACAGGGGGAAACACCATATATTTT; CDR3 protein: CASSPPRTGGNTIYF
V gene: TRBV7-8; D gene: TRBD1; clone size: NA; J gene: TRBJ2-2; CDR3 DNA: TGTGCCAGCAGCTGGGGACAGGGAAACACCGGGGAGCTGTTTTTT; CDR3 protein: CASSWGQGNTGELFF
V gene: TRBV10-1; D gene: NA; clone size: NA; J gene: TRBJ2-2; CDR3 DNA: TGCGCCAGCAGTCGACAGGACGGGGAGCTGTTTTTT; CDR3 protein: CASSRQDGELFF
V gene: TRBV3-1/TRBV3-2; D gene: TRBD1; clone size: NA; J gene: TRBJ1-4; CDR3 DNA: TGTGCCAGCACCCAATTTGACAGGGACGAAAAACTGTTTTTT; CDR3 protein: CASTQFDRDEKLFF
V gene: TRBV9; D gene: TRBD2; clone size: NA; J gene: TRBJ2-3; CDR3 DNA: TGTGCCAGCAGCGTACACGGACCGGGGGGTACGCAGTATTTT; CDR3 protein: CASSVHGPGGTQYF
V gene: TRBV4-2; D gene: TRBD2; clone size: NA; J gene: TRBJ2-2; CDR3 DNA: TGTGCCAGCAGCCAAGAAGTAGCGGGGGGCCTGAACACCGGGGAGCTGTTTTTT; CDR3 protein: CASSQEVAGGLNTGELFF
V gene: TRBV19; D gene: NA; clone size: NA; J gene: TRBJ2-7; CDR3 DNA: TGTGCCAGTAGTTCCTGGGGGCAGTACGAGCAGTACTTC; CDR3 protein: CASSSWGQYEQYF
V gene: TRBV5-1; D gene: TRBD1; clone size: NA; J gene: TRBJ2-6; CDR3 DNA: TGCGCCAGCGGTGATGACAGGGGGTTTGCTGGGGCCAACGTCCTGACTTTC; CDR3 protein: CASGDDRGFAGANVLTF